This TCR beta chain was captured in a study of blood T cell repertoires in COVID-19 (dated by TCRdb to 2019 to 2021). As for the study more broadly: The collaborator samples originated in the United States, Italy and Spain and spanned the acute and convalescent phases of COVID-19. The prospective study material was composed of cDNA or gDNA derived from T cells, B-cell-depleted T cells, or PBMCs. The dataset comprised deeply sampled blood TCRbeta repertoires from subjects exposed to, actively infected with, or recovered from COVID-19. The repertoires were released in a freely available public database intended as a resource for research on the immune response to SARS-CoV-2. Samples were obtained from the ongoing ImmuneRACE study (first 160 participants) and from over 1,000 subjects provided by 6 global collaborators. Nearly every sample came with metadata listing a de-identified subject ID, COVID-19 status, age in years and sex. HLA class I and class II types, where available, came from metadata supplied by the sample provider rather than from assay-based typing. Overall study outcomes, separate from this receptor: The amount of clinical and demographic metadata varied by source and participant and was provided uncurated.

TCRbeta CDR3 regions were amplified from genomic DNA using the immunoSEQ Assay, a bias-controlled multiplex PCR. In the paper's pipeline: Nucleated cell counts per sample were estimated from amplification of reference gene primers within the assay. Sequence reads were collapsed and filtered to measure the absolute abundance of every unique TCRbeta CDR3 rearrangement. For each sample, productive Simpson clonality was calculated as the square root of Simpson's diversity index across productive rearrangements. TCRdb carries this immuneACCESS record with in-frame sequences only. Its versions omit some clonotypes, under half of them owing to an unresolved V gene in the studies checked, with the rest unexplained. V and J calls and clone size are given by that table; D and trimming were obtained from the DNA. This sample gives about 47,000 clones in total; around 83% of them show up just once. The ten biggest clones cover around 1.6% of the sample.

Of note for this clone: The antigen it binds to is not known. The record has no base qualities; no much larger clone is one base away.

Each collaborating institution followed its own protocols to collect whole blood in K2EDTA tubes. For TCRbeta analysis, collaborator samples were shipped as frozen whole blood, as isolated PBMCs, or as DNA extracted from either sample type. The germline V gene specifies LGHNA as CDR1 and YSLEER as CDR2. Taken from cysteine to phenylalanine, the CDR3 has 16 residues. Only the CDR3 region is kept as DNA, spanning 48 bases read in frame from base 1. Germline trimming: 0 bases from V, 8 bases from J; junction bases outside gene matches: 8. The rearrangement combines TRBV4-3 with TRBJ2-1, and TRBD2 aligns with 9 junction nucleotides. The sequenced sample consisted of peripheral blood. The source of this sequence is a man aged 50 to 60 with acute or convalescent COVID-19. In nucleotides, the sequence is TGCGCCAGCAGCCAAGAAGCGGGCGGGGGGGGTGATGAGCAGTTCTTC. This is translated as CASSQEAGGGGDEQFF.